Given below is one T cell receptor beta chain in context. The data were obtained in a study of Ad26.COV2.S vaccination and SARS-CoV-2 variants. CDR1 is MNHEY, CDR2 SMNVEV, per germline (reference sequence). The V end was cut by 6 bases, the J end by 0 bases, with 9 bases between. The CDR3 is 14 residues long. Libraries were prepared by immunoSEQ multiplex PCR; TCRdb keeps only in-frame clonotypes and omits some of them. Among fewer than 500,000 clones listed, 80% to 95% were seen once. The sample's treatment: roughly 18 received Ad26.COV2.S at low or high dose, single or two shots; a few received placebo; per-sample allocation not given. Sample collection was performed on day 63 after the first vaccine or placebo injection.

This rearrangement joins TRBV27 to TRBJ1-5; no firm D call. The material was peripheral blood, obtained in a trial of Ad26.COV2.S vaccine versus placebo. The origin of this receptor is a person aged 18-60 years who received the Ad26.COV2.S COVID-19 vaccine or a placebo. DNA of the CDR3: TGTGCCAGCAGGGGTTTTGATAGCAATCAGCCCCAGCATTTT. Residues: CASRGFDSNQPQHF.